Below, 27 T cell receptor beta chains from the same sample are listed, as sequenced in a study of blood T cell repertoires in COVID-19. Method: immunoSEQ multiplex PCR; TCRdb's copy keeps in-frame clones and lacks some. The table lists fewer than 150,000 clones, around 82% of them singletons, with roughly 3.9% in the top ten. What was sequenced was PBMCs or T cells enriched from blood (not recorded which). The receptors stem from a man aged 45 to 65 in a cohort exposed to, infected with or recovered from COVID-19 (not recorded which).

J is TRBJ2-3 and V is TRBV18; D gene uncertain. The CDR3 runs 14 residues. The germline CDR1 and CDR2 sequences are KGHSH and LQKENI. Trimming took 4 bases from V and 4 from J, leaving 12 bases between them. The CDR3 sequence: CASSLKVQADTQYF. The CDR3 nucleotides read TGTGCCAGCTCACTGAAGGTTCAGGCAGATACGCAGTATTTT.

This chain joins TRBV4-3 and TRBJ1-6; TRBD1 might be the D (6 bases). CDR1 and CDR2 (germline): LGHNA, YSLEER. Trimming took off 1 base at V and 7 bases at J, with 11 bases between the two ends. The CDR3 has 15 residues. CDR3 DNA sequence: TGCGCCAGCAGCCAAGGGGGGCTTGTAAATTCACCCCTCCACTTT. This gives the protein CASSQGGLVNSPLHF.

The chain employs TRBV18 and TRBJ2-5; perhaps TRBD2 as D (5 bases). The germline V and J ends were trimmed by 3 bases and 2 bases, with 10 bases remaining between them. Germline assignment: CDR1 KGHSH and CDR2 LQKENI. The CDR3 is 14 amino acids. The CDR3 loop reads CASSPFGGQETQYF. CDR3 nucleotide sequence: TGTGCCAGCTCACCGTTTGGAGGTCAAGAGACCCAGTACTTC.

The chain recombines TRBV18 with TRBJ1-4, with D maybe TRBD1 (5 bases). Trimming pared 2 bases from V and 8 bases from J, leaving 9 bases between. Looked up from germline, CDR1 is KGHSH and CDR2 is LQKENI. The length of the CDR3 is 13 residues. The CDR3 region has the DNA TGTGCCAGCTCACCAACGGGGGAGGAAAAACTGTTTTTT. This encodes CASSPTGEEKLFF.

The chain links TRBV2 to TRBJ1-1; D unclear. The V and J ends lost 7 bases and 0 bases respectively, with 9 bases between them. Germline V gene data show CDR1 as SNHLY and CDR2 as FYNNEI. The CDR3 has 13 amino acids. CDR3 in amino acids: CASNADMNTEAFF. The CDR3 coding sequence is TGTGCCAGCAACGCAGACATGAACACTGAAGCTTTCTTT.

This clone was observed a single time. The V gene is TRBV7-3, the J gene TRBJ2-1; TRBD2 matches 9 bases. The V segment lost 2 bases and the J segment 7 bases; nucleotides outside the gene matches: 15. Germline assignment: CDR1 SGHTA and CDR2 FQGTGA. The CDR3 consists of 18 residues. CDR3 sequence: CASSLGSGGGRAQNEQFF. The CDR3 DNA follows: TGTGCCAGCAGCTTAGGGTCGGGTGGCGGGAGGGCCCAAAATGAGCAGTTCTTC.

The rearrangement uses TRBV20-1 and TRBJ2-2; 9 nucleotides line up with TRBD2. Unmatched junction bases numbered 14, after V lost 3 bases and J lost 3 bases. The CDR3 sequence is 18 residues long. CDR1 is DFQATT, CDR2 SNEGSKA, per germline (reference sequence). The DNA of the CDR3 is TGCAGTGCTAGTTCCCCATGGAGCGGGAGGTTGGACACCGGGGAGCTGTTTTTT. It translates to CSASSPWSGRLDTGELFF.

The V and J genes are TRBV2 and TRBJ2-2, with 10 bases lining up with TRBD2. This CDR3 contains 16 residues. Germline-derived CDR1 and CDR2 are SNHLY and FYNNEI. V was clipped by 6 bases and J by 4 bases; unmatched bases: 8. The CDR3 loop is CASRPYGLAATGELFF. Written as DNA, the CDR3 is TGTGCCAGCAGACCGTACGGACTAGCGGCCACCGGGGAGCTGTTTTTT.

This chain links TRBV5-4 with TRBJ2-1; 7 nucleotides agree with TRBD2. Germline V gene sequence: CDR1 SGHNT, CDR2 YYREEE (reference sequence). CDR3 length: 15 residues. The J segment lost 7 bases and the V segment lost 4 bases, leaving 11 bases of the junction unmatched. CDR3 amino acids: CASSAPSGGGNEQFF. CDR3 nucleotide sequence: TGTGCCAGCAGCGCCCCTTCTGGGGGGGGGAATGAGCAGTTCTTC.

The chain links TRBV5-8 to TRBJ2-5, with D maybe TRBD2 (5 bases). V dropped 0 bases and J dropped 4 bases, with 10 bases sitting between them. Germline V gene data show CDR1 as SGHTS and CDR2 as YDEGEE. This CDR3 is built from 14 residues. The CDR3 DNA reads TGTGCCAGCAGCTTGGAAGCCCGGGGAGAGACCCAGTACTTC. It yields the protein CASSLEARGETQYF.

In DNA form, the CDR3 reads TGCAGCGTTTTAACTAGCGAGCAGTACTTC. Translated, it gives CSVLTSEQYF. The chain links TRBV29-1 to TRBJ2-7; possibly TRBD2 for D (5 bases). The germline V gene has CDR1 SQVTM and CDR2 ANQGSEA. CDR3 size: 10 residues. V was trimmed by 5 bases and J by 6 bases, leaving 8 bases between them.

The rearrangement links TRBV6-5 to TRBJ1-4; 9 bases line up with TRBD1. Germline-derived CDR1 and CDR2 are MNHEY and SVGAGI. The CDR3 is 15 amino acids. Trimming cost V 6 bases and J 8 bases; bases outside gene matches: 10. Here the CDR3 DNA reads TGTGCCAGCAGAGGTGAACAGGGGGCTGGGGAAAAACTGTTTTTT. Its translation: CASRGEQGAGEKLFF.

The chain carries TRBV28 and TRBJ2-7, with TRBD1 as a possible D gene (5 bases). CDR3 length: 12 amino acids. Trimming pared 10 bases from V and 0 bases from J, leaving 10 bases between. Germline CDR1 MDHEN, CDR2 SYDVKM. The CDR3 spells CATRQSSYEQYF. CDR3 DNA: TGTGCCACGCGACAGTCCTCCTACGAGCAGTACTTC. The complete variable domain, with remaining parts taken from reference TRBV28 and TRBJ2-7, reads DVKVTQSSRYLVKRTGEKVFLECVQDMDHENMFWYRQDPGLGLRLIYFSYDVKMKEKGDIPEGYSVSREKKERFSLILESASTNQTSMYLCATRQSSYEQYFGPGTRLTVT.

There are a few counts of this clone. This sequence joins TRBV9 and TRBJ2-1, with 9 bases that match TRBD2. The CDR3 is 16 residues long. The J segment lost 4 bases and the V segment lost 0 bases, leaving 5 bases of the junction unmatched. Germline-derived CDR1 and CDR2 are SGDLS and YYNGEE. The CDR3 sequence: CASSVVVSGGYNEQFF. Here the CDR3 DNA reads TGTGCCAGCAGCGTAGTGGTTAGCGGGGGATACAATGAGCAGTTCTTC.

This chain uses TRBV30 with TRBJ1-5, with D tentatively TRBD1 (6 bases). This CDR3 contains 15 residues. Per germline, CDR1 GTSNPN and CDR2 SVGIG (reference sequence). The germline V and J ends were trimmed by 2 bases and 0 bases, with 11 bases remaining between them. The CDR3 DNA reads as TGTGCCTGGAGTCCGGACAGCTATAGCAATCAGCCCCAGCATTTT. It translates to CAWSPDSYSNQPQHF.

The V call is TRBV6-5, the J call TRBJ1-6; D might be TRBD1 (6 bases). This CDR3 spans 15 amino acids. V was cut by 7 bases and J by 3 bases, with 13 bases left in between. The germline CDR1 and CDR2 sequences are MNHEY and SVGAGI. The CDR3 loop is CASNPKGDYNSPLHF. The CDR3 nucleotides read TGTGCCAGCAACCCTAAGGGGGACTATAATTCACCCCTCCACTTT.

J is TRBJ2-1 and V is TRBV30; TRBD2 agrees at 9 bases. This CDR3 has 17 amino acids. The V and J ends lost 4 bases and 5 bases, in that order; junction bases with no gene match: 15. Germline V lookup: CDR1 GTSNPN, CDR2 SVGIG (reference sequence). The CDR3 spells CAWIPGSSGGSHNEQFF. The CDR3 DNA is TGTGCCTGGATCCCAGGGAGTAGCGGGGGATCTCACAATGAGCAGTTCTTC.

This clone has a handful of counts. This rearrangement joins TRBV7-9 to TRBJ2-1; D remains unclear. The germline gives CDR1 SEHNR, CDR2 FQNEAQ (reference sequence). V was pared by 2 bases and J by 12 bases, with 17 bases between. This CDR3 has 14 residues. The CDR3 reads CASSLKTSVPAQFF. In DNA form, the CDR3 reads TGTGCCAGCAGCTTAAAAACCTCGGTTCCTGCGCAGTTCTTC.

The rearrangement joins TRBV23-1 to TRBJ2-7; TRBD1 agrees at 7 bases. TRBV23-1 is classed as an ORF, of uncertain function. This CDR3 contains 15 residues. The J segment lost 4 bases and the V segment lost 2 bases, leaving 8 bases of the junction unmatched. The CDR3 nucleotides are TGCGCCAGCAGTCAAGGGGGACAGCTGATTTACGAGCAGTACTTC. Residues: CASSQGGQLIYEQYF.

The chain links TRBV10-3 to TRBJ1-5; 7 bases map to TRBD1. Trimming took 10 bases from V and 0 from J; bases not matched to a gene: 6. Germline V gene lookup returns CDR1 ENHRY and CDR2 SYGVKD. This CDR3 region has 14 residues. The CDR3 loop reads CATKTGNSNQPQHF. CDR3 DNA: TGTGCCACCAAGACAGGGAATAGCAATCAGCCCCAGCATTTT.

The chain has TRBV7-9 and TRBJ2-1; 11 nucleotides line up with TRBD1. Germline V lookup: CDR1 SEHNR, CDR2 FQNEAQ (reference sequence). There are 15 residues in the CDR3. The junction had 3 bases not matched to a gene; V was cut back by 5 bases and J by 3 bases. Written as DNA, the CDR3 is TGTGCCAGCAGCCCTGGGACAGGGGGCTACAATGAGCAGTTCTTC. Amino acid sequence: CASSPGTGGYNEQFF.

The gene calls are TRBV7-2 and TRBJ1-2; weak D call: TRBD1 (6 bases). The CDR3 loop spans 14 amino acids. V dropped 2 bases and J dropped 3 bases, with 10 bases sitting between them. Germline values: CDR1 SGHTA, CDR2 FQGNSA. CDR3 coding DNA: TGTGCCAGCAGCTTAAGGCAGGGGTACTATGGCTACACCTTC. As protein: CASSLRQGYYGYTF.

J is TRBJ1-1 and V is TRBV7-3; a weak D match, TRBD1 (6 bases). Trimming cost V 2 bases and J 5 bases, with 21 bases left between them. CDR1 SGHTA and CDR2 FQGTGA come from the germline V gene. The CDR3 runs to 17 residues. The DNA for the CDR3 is TGTGCCAGCAGCTTAGAACCCCCCTTTGACAGGAGTACTGAAGCTTTCTTT. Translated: CASSLEPPFDRSTEAFF.

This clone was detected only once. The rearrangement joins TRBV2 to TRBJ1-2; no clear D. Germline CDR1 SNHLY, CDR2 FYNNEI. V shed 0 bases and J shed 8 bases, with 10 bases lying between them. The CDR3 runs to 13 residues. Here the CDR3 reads CASSEATALGYTF. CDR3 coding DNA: TGTGCCAGCAGTGAAGCCACAGCCCTGGGCTACACCTTC.

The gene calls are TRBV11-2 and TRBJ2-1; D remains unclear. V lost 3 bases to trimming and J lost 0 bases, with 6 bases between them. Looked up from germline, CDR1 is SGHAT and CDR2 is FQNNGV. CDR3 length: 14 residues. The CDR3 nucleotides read TGTGCCAGCAGCTTCTCGAGCTCCTACAATGAGCAGTTCTTC. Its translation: CASSFSSSYNEQFF.

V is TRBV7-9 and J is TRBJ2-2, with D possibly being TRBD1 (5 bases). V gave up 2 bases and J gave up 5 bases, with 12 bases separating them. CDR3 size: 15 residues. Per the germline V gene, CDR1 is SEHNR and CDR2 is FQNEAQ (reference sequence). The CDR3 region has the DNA TGTGCCAGCAGCTTAAGTACGAAGGGGACCGGGGAGCTGTTTTTT. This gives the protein CASSLSTKGTGELFF.

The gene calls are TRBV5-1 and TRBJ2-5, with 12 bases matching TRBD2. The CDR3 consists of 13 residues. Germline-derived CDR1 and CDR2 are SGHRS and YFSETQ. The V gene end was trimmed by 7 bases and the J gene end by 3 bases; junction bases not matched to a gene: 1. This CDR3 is CASRLAGEETQYF. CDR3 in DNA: TGCGCCAGCCGACTAGCGGGGGAAGAGACCCAGTACTTC.